The rows below give T cell receptor beta chains drawn from one sample of a study of cytomegalovirus exposure and HLA in healthy donors. Sequencing used immunoSEQ multiplex PCR; TCRdb keeps in-frame clones, though not all of them. Of 120,000 or so clones listed, roughly 90% are singletons. The sample taken for sequencing was PBMCs. The receptors stem from a woman aged 18-29 years in good health and CMV-seronegative. CDR3s include the opening cysteine and the closing phenylalanine or tryptophan. The D gene is left open where the match is weak. Size is omitted from some rows. Given values are once, few, many or a class for expanded clones.

j_gene: TRBJ1-2; abundance: .; v_gene: TRBV13; d_gene: .; CDR3nt: TGTGCCAGCAGCTTAGCAGGGGACTATGGCTACACCTTC; CDR3aa: CASSLAGDYGYTF
j_gene: TRBJ2-2; abundance: .; v_gene: TRBV2; d_gene: .; CDR3nt: TGTGCCAGCAAGCGAACCGGGGAGCTGTTTTTT; CDR3aa: CASKRTGELFF
j_gene: TRBJ1-1; abundance: .; v_gene: TRBV5-1; d_gene: .; CDR3nt: TGCGCCAGCAGCTTGGGGGACATACTTAAGGGTGAAGCTTTCTTT; CDR3aa: CASSLGDILKGEAFF
j_gene: TRBJ1-2; abundance: .; v_gene: TRBV7-9; d_gene: .; CDR3nt: TGTGCCAGCAGCTTTTCGGAAGGGGGGGGATACGGCTACACCTTC; CDR3aa: CASSFSEGGGYGYTF
j_gene: TRBJ1-2; abundance: .; v_gene: TRBV9; d_gene: .; CDR3nt: TGTGCCAGCAGCGTGGGGCAGGGTGGCTATGGCTACACCTTC; CDR3aa: CASSVGQGGYGYTF
j_gene: TRBJ1-5; abundance: once; v_gene: TRBV27; d_gene: TRBD1; CDR3nt: TGTGCCAGCAGTCCCGGGACAGGGGAAGGACAGCCCCAGCATTTT; CDR3aa: CASSPGTGEGQPQHF
j_gene: TRBJ2-1; abundance: .; v_gene: TRBV4-1; d_gene: TRBD2; CDR3nt: TGCGCCAGCAGCCTCGAGGGACTAGCGGTCCCGGAGCAGTTCTTC; CDR3aa: CASSLEGLAVPEQFF
j_gene: TRBJ1-2; abundance: .; v_gene: TRBV28; d_gene: .; CDR3nt: TGTGCCAGCAGCCGCTACACGGGGTATGGCTACACCTTC; CDR3aa: CASSRYTGYGYTF
j_gene: TRBJ1-1; abundance: .; v_gene: TRBV28; d_gene: .; CDR3nt: TGTGCCAGCAGTTTCGAGGGCTCGGACACTGAAGCTTTCTTT; CDR3aa: CASSFEGSDTEAFF
j_gene: TRBJ1-4; abundance: .; v_gene: TRBV11-3; d_gene: .; CDR3nt: TGTGCCCTCCAGGCATGGTTGGATGAAAAACTGTTTTTT; CDR3aa: CALQAWLDEKLFF
j_gene: TRBJ2-5; abundance: once; v_gene: TRBV30; d_gene: TRBD1; CDR3nt: TGTGCCTGGAGTGTGGGGGACAGGGGCTCCGAGACCCAGTACTTC; CDR3aa: CAWSVGDRGSETQYF
j_gene: TRBJ1-2; abundance: .; v_gene: TRBV13; d_gene: .; CDR3nt: TGTGCCAGCAGCTTAGGACAGGGCAATGGCTACACCTTC; CDR3aa: CASSLGQGNGYTF